The present TCR beta chain was sequenced within a study of control samples from healthy donors and cancer patients. The CDR3 has 18 amino acids. V shed 5 bases, J shed 0 bases, and the junction held 9 bases outside the gene matches. Germline V gene sequence: CDR1 SGHAT, CDR2 FQNNGV. Measured with immunoSEQ multiplex PCR; TCRdb has only the in-frame clones, and not every one. The sample lists 130,000 or so clones; 80% to 90% were seen once. The chain is built from TRBV11-2 and TRBJ2-1; 11 nucleotides agree with TRBD2. The sample consisted of blood. The receptor was isolated from a man aged 50 to 60 in good health. CDR3 in DNA: TGTGCCAGCAGCCCAAGGGGACTAGCGGAACACTCCTACAATGAGCAGTTCTTC. Protein product: CASSPRGLAEHSYNEQFF.